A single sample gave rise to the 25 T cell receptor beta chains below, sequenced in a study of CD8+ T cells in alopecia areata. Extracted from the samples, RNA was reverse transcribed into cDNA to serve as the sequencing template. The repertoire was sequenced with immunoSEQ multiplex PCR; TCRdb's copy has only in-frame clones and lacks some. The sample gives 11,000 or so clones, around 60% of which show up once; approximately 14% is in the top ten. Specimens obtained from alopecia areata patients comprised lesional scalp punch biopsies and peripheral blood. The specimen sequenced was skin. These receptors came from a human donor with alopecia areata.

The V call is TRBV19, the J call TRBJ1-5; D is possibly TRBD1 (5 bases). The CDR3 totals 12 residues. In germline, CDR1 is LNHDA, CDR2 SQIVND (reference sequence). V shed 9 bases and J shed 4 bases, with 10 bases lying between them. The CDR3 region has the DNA TGTGCCAGCCCCAGGGATAATCAGCCCCAGCATTTT. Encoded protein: CASPRDNQPQHF. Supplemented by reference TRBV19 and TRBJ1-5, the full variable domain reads DGGITQSPKYLFRKEGQNVTLSCEQNLNHDAMYWYRQDPGQGLRLIYYSQIVNDFQKGDIAEGYSVSREKKESFPLTVTSAQKNPTAFYLCASPRDNQPQHFGDGTRLSIL.

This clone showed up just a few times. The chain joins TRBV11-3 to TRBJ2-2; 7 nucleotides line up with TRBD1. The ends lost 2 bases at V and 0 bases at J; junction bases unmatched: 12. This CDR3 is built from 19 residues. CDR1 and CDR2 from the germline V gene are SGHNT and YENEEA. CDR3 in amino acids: CASSLTSQLTGSNTGELFF. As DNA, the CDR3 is TGTGCCAGCAGCTTAACATCTCAATTGACAGGGTCGAACACCGGGGAGCTGTTTTTT.

The CDR3 here is CSVEVAVSPYEQYF. The CDR3 DNA sequence: TGCAGCGTTGAAGTAGCCGTTTCACCCTACGAGCAGTACTTC. The V call is TRBV29-1, the J call TRBJ2-7, with D unclear. The germline V gene encodes CDR1 SQVTM and CDR2 ANQGSEA. V lost 1 base and J lost 2, with 12 bases in between. The CDR3 extends over 14 amino acids.

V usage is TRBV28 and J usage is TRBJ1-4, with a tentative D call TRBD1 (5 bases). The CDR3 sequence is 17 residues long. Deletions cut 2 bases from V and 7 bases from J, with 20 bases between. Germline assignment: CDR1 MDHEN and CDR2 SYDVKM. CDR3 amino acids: CASSLVYPGTKSEKLFF. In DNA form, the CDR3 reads TGTGCCAGCAGTTTAGTCTATCCCGGGACTAAGAGTGAAAAACTGTTTTTT.

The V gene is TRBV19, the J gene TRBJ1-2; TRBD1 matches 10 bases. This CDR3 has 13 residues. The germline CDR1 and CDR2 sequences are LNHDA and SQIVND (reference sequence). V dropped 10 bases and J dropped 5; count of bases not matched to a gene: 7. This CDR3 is CATRTGGGYGYTF. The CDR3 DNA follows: TGTGCCACCCGGACAGGGGGAGGGTATGGCTACACCTTC.

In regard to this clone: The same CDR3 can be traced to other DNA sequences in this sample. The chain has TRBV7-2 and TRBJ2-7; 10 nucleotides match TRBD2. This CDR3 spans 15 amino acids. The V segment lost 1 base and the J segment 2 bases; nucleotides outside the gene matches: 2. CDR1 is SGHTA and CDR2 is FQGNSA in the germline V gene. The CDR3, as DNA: TGTGCCAGCAGCTTAGGACTAGCGGGCCCCTACGAGCAGTACTTC. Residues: CASSLGLAGPYEQYF.

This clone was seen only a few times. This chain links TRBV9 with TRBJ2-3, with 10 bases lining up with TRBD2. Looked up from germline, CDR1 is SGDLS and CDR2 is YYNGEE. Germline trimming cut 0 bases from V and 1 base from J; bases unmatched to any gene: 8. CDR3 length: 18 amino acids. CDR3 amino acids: CASSVGAGGSYGTDTQYF. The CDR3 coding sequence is TGTGCCAGCAGCGTAGGAGCGGGGGGGAGCTATGGCACAGATACGCAGTATTTT.

The CDR3 DNA reads as TGTGCCAGCAGTTACTCGATACAGGGGGGCACTGAAGCTTTCTTT. It is translated as CASSYSIQGGTEAFF. The rearrangement links TRBV6-6 to TRBJ1-1; 8 bases are shared with TRBD1. CDR1 MNHNY and CDR2 SVGAGI come from the germline V gene (reference sequence). V lost 0 bases and J lost 4; bases outside the gene matches: 4. The length of the CDR3 is 15 residues.

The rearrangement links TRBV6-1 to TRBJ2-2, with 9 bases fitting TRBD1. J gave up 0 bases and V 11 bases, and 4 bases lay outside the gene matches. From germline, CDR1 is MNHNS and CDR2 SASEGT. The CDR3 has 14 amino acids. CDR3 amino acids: CAGQGITNTGELFF. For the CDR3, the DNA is TGTGCCGGACAGGGGATCACGAACACCGGGGAGCTGTTTTTT.

The CDR3 spells CASSYSRQNTEAFF. The CDR3 DNA is TGTGCCAGCAGTTACTCAAGACAAAACACTGAAGCTTTCTTT. V gene TRBV6-5 combines with J gene TRBJ1-1; D gene uncertain. The ends were cut back, 0 bases at V and 2 bases at J, with 7 bases in the middle. Germline CDR1 MNHEY, CDR2 SVGAGI. The CDR3 has 14 amino acids.

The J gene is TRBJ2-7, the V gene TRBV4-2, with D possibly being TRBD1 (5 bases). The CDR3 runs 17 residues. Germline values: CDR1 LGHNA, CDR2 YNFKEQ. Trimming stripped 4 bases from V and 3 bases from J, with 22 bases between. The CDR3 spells CASSRAAPAGPIYEQYF. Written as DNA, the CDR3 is TGTGCCAGCAGCCGAGCCGCCCCGGCAGGGCCTATCTACGAGCAGTACTTC.

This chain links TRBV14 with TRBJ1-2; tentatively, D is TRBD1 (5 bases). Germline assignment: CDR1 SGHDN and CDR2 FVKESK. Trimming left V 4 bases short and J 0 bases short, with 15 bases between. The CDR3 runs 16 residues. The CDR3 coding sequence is TGTGCCAGCAGCCGCATAGGGAGGGGAGCTAACTATGGCTACACCTTC. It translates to CASSRIGRGANYGYTF.

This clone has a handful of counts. This CDR3 is CASRLGTQTEAFF. The CDR3 nucleotides are TGTGCCAGCAGACTCGGGACGCAGACTGAAGCTTTCTTT. The chain employs TRBV7-2 and TRBJ1-1, with D tentatively TRBD1 (5 bases). Trimming cost V 6 bases and J 5 bases, with 13 bases left between them. The CDR3 is made up of 13 amino acids. Per germline, CDR1 SGHTA and CDR2 FQGNSA.

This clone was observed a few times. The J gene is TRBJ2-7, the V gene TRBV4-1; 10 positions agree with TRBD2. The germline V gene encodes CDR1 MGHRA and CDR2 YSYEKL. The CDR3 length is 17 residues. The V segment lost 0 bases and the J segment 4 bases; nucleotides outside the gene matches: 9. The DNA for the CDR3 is TGCGCCAGCAGCCAAGATAGGCTAGCGGGAGTAGTTTACGAGCAGTACTTC. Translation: CASSQDRLAGVVYEQYF.

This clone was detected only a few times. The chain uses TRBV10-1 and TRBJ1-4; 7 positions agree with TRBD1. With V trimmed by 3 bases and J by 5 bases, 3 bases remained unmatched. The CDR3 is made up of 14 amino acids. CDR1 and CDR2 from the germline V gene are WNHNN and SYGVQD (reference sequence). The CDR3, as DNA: TGCGCCAGCAGTGATGAACAGGGGAATGAAAAACTGTTTTTT. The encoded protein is CASSDEQGNEKLFF.

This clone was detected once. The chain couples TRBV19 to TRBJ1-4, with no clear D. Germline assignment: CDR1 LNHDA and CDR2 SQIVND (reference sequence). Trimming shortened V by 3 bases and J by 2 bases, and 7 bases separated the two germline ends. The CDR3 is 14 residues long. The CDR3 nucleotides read TGTGCCAGTAGTATCCATGGCACTAATGAAAAACTGTTTTTT. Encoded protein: CASSIHGTNEKLFF.

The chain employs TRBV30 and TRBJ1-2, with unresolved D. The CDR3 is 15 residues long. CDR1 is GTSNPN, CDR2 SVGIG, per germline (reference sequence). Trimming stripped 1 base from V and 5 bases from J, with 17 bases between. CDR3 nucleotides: TGTGCCTGGAGTGACGCCCCAGGTTTTTTTTATGGCTACACCTTC. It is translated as CAWSDAPGFFYGYTF.

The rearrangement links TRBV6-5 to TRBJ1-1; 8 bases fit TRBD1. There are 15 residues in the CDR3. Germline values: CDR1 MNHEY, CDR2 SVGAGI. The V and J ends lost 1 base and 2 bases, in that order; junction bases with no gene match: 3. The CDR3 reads CASSYFDRGNTEAFF. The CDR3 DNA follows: TGTGCCAGCAGTTACTTTGACAGGGGTAACACTGAAGCTTTCTTT.

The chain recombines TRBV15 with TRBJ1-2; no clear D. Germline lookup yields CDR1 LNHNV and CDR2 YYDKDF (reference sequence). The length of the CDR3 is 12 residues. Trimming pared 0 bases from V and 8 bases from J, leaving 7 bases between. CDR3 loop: CATSRDSNGYTF. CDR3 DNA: TGTGCCACCAGCAGAGATTCAAACGGCTACACCTTC.

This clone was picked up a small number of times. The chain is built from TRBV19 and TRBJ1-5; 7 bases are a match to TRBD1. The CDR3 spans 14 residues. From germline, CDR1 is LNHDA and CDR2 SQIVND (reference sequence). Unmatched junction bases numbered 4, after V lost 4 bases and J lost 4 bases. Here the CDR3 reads CASSRRQGNQPQHF. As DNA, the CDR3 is TGTGCCAGTAGTAGACGACAGGGTAATCAGCCCCAGCATTTT. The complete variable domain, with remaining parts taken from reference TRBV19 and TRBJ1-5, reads DGGITQSPKYLFRKEGQNVTLSCEQNLNHDAMYWYRQDPGQGLRLIYYSQIVNDFQKGDIAEGYSVSREKKESFPLTVTSAQKNPTAFYLCASSRRQGNQPQHFGDGTRLSIL.

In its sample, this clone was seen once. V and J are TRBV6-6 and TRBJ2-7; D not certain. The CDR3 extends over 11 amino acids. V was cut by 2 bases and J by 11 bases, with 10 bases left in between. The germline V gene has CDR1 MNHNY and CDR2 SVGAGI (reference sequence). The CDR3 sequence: CASSYGSVEYF. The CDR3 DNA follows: TGTGCCAGCAGTTACGGGTCCGTTGAGTACTTC.

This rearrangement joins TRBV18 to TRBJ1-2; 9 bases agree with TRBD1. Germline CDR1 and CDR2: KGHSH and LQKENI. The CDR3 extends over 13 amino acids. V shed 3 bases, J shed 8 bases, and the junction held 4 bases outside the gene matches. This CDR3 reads CASSPTGGGGYTF. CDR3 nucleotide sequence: TGTGCCAGCTCACCGACAGGGGGTGGAGGCTACACCTTC.

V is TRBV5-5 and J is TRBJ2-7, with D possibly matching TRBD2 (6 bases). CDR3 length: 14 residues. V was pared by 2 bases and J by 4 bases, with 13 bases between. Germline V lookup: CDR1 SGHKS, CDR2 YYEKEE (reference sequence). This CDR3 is CASSLDGSKYEQYF. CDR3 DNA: TGTGCCAGCAGCTTAGACGGGAGTAAATACGAGCAGTACTTC.

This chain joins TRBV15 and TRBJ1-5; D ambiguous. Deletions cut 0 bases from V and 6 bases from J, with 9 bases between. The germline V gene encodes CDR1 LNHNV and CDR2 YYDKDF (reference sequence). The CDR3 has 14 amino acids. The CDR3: CATSRDLFFQPQHF. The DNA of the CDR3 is TGTGCCACCAGCAGAGATCTCTTCTTTCAGCCCCAGCATTTT.

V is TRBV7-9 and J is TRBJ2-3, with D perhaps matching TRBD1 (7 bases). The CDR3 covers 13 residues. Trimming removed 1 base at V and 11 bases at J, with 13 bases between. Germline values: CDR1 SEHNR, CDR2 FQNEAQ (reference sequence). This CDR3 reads CASSLVEGAGQYF. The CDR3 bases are TGTGCCAGCAGCTTAGTGGAGGGGGCCGGGCAGTATTTT.